The T cell receptor beta chain under discussion was sequenced for a study of blood T cell repertoires in COVID-19. About the study: The United States, Italy and Spain supplied acute and convalescent COVID-19 samples.

Authors' processing steps: Cell counts per sample came from amplifying reference gene primers. Measured with immunoSEQ multiplex PCR; TCRdb has only the in-frame clones, and not every one. Clone size and the V and J calls come from that table; the DNA yielded D and trimming. The repertoire has fewer than 150,000 clones, approximately 86% of them found once; the top ten carry around 16%. Germline trimming cut 6 bases from V and 6 bases from J; bases unmatched to any gene: 11. The CDR3 runs to 13 residues. Germline V CDR1 and CDR2: SQVTM, ANQGSEA. V gene TRBV29-1 combines with J gene TRBJ2-7; 7 bases line up with TRBD1. This sequence was found in a woman between 50 and 59 years old who had recovered from COVID-19. Sequenced: peripheral blood. The CDR3 bases are TGCAGCGTAGCGAACAGGGGAATGGGCGAGCAGTACTTC. Translation gives CSVANRGMGEQYF.